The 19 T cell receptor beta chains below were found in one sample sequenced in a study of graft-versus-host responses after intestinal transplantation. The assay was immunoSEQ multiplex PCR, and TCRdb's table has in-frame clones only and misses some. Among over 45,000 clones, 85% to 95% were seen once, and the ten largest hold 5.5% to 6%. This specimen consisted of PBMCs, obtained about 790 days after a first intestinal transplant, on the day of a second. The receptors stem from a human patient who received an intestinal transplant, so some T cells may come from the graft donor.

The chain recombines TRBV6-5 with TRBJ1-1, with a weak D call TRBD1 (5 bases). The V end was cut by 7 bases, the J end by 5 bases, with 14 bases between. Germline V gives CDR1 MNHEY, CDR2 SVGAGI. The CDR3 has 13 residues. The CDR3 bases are TGTGCCAGCAACCGAATACAGGATACTGAAGCTTTCTTT. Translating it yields CASNRIQDTEAFF.

The CDR3 region is CASSPRPGQSYEQYF. The CDR3 nucleotides are TGTGCCAGCAGCCCACGGCCTGGTCAGAGCTACGAGCAGTACTTC. This chain uses TRBV4-2 with TRBJ2-7; no definite D call. Germline assignment: CDR1 LGHNA and CDR2 YNFKEQ. The CDR3 runs to 15 residues. V was pared by 4 bases and J by 3 bases, with 16 bases between.

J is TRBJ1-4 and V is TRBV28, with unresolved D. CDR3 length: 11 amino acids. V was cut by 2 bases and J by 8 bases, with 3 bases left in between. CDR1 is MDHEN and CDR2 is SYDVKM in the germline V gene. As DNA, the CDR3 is TGTGCCAGCAGTTTAGGGGAAAAACTGTTTTTT. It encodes CASSLGEKLFF.

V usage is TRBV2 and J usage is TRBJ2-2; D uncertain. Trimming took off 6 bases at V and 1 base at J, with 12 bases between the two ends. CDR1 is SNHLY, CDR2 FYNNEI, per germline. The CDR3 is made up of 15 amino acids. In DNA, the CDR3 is TGTGCCAGCAGCGCCCTAGGATTGAACACCGGGGAGCTGTTTTTT. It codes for CASSALGLNTGELFF.

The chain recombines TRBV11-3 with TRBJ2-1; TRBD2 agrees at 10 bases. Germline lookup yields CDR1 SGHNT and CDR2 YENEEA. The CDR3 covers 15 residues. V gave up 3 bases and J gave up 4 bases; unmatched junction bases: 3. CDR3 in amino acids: CASSFSSGSYNEQFF. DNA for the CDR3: TGTGCCAGCAGCTTCTCTAGCGGGAGTTACAATGAGCAGTTCTTC. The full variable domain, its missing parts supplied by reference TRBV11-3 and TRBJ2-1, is EAGVVQSPRYKIIEKKQPVAFWCNPISGHNTLYWYLQNLGQGPELLIRYENEEAVDDSQLPKDRFSAERLKGVDSTLKIQPAELGDSAVYLCASSFSSGSYNEQFFGPGTRLTVL.

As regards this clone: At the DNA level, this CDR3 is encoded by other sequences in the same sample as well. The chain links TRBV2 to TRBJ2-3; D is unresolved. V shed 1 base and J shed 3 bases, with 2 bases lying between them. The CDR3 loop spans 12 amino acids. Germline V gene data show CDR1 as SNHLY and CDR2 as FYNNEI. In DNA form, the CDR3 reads TGTGCCAGCAGTGAAGGAACAGATACGCAGTATTTT. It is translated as CASSEGTDTQYF.

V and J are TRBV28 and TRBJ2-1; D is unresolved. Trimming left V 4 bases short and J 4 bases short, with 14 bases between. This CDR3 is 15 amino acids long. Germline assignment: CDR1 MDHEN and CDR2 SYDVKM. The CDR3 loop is CASSSVDLGYNEQFF. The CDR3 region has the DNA TGTGCCAGCAGTTCAGTAGACCTAGGATACAATGAGCAGTTCTTC.

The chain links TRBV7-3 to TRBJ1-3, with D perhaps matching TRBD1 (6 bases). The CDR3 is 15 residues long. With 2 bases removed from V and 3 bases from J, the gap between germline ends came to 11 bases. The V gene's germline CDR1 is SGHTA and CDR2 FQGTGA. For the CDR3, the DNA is TGTGCCAGCAGCTTAGAGGGGGGTAGTGGAAACACCATATATTTT. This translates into CASSLEGGSGNTIYF.

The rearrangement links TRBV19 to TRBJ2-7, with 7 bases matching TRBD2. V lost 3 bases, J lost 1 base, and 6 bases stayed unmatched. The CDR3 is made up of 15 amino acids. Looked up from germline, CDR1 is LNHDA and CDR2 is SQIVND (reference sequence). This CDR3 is CASSIYSGPSYEQYF. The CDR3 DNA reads TGTGCCAGTAGTATCTATAGCGGGCCATCCTACGAGCAGTACTTC.

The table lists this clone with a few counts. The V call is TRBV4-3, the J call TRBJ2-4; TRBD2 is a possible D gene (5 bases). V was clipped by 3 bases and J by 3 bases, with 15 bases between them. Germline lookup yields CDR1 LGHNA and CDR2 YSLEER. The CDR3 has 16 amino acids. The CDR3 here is CASSHAPIGNKNIQYF. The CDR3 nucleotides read TGCGCCAGCAGCCATGCGCCCATCGGGAACAAAAACATTCAGTACTTC.

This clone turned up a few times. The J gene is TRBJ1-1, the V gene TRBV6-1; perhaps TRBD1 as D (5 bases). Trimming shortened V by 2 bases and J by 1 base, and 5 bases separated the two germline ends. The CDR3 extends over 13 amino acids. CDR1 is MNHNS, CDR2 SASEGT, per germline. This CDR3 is CASSEQGNTEAFF. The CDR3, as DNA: TGTGCCAGCAGTGAACAGGGGAACACTGAAGCTTTCTTT.

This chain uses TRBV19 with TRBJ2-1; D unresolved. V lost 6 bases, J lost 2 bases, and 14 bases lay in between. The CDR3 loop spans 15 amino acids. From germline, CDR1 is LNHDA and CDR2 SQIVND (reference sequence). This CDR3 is CASRSKPGTYNEQFF. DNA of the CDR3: TGTGCCAGTAGATCTAAGCCCGGCACCTACAATGAGCAGTTCTTC.

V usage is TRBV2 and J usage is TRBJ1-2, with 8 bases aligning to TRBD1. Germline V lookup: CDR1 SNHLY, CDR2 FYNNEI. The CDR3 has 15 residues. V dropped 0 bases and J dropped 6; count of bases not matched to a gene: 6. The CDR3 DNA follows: TGTGCCAGCAGTGAAGCGGCGGGACAGGCCCATGGCTACACCTTC. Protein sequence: CASSEAAGQAHGYTF.

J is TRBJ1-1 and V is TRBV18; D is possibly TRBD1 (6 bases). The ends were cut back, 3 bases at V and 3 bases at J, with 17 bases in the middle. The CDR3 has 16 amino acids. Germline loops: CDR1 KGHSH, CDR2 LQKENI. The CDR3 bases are TGTGCCAGCTCACCCGATCCGGGGGCACGATACACTGAAGCTTTCTTT. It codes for CASSPDPGARYTEAFF. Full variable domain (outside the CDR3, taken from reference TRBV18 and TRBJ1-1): NAGVMQNPRHLVRRRGQEARLRCSPMKGHSHVYWYRQLPEEGLKFMVYLQKENIIDESGMPKERFSAEFPKEGPSILRIQQVVRGDSAAYFCASSPDPGARYTEAFFGQGTRLTVV.

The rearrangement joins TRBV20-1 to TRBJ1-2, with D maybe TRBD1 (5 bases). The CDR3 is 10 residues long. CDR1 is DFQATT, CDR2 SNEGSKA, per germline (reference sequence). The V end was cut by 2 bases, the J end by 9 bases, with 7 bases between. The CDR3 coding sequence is TGCAGTGCTAGACAGGGCAGCTACACCTTC. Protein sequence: CSARQGSYTF.

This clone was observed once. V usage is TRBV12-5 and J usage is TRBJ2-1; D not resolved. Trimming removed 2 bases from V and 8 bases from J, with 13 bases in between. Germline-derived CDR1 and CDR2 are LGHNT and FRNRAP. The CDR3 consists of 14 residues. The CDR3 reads CASGLTRSQDEQFF. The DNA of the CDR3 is TGTGCTAGTGGTTTGACGCGGAGCCAGGATGAGCAGTTCTTC.

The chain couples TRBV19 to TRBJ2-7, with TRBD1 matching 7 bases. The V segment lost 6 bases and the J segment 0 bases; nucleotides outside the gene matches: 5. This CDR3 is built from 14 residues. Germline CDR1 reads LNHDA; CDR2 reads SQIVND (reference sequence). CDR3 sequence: CASSPTGRSYEQYF. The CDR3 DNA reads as TGTGCCAGTAGCCCGACAGGGCGCTCCTACGAGCAGTACTTC.

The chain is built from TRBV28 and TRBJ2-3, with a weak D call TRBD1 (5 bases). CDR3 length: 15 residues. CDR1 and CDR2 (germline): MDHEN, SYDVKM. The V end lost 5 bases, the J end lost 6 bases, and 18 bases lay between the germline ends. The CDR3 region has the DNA TGTGCCAGCAGTCCGTACTGGGGCTCAGACGATACGCAGTATTTT. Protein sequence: CASSPYWGSDDTQYF.

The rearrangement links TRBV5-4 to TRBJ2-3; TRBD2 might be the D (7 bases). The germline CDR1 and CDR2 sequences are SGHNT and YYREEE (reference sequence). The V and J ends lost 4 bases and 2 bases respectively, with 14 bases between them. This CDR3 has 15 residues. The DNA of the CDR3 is TGTGCCAGCAGCCAGGTGGGGGGGCTCACAGATACGCAGTATTTT. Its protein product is CASSQVGGLTDTQYF.